The present TCR beta chain was sequenced within a study of blood T cell repertoires in COVID-19. Study summary: PBMCs, B-cell-depleted T cells, or T cells were the source of the cDNA or gDNA that made up the material.

V dropped 3 bases and J dropped 8 bases, with 7 bases sitting between them. Germline loops: CDR1 SNHLY, CDR2 FYNNEI. CDR3 length equals 11 residues. In the original processing: Amplified reference gene primers provided the basis for estimating nucleated cell counts. Generated by immunoSEQ multiplex PCR, the TCRdb table keeps only in-frame clones and is missing some. V and J calls and clone size are as listed in that table; D and trimming were resolved from the DNA. The sample lists 52,000 or so clones, more than 90% seen once, with 3.5% to 5% in the top ten. The sequence was collected from a man aged 50 or older with acute or convalescent COVID-19. The sequencing sample was made of peripheral blood. The chain joins TRBV2 to TRBJ1-2; possible D gene TRBD1, 5 bases. CDR3 sequence reads: CASSEAGGYTF. The CDR3 region has the DNA TGTGCCAGCAGTGAGGCAGGGGGCTACACCTTC.